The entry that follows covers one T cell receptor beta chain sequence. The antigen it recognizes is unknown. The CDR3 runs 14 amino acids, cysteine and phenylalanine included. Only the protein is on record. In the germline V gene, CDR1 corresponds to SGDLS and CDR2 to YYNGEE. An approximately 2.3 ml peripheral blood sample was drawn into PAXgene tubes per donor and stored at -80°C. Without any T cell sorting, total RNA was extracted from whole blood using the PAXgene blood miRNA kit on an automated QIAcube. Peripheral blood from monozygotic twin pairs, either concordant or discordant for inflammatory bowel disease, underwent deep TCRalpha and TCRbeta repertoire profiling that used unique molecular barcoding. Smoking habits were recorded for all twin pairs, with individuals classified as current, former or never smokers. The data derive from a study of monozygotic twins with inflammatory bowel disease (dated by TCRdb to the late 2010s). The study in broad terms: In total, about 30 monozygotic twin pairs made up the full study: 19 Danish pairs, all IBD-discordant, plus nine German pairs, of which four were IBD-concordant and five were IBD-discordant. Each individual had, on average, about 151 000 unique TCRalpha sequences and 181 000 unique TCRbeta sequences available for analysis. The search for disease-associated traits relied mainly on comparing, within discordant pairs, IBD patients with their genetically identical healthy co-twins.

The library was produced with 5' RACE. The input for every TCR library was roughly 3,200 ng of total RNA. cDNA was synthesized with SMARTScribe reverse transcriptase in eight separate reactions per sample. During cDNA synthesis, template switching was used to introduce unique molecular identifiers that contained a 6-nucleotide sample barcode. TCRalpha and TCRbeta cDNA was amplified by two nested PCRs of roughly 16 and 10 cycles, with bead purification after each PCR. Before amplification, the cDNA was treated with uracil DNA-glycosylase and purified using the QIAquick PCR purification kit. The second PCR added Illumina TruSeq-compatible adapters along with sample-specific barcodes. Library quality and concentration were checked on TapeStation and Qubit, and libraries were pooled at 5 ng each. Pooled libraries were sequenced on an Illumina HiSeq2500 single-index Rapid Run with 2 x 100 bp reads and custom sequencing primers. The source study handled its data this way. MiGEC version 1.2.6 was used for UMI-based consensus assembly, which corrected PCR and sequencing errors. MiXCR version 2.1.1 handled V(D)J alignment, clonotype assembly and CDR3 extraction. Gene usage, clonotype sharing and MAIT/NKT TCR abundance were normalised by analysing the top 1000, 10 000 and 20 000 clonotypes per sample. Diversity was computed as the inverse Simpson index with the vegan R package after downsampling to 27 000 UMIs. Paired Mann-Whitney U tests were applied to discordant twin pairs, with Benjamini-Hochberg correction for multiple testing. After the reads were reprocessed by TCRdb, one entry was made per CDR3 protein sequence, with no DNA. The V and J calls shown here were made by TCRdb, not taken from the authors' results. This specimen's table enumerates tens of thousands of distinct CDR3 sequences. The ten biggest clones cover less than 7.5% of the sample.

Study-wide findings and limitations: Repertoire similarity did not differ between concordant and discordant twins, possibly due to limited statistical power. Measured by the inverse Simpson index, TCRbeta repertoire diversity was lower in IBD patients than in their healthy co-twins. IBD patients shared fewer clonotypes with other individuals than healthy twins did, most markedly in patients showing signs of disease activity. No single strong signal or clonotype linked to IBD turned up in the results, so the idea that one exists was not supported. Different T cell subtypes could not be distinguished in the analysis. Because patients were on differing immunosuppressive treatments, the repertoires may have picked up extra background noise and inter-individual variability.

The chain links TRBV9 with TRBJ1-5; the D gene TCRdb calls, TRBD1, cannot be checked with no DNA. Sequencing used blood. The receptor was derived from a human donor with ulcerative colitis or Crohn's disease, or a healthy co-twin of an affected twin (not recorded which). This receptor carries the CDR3 CASSEGTDNQPQHF. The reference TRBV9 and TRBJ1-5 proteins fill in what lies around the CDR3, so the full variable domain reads DSGVTQTPKHLITATGQRVTLRCSPRSGDLSVYWYQQSLDQGLQFLIQYYNGEERAKGNILERFSAQQFPDLHSELNLSSLELGDSALYFCASSEGTDNQPQHFGDGTRLSIL.